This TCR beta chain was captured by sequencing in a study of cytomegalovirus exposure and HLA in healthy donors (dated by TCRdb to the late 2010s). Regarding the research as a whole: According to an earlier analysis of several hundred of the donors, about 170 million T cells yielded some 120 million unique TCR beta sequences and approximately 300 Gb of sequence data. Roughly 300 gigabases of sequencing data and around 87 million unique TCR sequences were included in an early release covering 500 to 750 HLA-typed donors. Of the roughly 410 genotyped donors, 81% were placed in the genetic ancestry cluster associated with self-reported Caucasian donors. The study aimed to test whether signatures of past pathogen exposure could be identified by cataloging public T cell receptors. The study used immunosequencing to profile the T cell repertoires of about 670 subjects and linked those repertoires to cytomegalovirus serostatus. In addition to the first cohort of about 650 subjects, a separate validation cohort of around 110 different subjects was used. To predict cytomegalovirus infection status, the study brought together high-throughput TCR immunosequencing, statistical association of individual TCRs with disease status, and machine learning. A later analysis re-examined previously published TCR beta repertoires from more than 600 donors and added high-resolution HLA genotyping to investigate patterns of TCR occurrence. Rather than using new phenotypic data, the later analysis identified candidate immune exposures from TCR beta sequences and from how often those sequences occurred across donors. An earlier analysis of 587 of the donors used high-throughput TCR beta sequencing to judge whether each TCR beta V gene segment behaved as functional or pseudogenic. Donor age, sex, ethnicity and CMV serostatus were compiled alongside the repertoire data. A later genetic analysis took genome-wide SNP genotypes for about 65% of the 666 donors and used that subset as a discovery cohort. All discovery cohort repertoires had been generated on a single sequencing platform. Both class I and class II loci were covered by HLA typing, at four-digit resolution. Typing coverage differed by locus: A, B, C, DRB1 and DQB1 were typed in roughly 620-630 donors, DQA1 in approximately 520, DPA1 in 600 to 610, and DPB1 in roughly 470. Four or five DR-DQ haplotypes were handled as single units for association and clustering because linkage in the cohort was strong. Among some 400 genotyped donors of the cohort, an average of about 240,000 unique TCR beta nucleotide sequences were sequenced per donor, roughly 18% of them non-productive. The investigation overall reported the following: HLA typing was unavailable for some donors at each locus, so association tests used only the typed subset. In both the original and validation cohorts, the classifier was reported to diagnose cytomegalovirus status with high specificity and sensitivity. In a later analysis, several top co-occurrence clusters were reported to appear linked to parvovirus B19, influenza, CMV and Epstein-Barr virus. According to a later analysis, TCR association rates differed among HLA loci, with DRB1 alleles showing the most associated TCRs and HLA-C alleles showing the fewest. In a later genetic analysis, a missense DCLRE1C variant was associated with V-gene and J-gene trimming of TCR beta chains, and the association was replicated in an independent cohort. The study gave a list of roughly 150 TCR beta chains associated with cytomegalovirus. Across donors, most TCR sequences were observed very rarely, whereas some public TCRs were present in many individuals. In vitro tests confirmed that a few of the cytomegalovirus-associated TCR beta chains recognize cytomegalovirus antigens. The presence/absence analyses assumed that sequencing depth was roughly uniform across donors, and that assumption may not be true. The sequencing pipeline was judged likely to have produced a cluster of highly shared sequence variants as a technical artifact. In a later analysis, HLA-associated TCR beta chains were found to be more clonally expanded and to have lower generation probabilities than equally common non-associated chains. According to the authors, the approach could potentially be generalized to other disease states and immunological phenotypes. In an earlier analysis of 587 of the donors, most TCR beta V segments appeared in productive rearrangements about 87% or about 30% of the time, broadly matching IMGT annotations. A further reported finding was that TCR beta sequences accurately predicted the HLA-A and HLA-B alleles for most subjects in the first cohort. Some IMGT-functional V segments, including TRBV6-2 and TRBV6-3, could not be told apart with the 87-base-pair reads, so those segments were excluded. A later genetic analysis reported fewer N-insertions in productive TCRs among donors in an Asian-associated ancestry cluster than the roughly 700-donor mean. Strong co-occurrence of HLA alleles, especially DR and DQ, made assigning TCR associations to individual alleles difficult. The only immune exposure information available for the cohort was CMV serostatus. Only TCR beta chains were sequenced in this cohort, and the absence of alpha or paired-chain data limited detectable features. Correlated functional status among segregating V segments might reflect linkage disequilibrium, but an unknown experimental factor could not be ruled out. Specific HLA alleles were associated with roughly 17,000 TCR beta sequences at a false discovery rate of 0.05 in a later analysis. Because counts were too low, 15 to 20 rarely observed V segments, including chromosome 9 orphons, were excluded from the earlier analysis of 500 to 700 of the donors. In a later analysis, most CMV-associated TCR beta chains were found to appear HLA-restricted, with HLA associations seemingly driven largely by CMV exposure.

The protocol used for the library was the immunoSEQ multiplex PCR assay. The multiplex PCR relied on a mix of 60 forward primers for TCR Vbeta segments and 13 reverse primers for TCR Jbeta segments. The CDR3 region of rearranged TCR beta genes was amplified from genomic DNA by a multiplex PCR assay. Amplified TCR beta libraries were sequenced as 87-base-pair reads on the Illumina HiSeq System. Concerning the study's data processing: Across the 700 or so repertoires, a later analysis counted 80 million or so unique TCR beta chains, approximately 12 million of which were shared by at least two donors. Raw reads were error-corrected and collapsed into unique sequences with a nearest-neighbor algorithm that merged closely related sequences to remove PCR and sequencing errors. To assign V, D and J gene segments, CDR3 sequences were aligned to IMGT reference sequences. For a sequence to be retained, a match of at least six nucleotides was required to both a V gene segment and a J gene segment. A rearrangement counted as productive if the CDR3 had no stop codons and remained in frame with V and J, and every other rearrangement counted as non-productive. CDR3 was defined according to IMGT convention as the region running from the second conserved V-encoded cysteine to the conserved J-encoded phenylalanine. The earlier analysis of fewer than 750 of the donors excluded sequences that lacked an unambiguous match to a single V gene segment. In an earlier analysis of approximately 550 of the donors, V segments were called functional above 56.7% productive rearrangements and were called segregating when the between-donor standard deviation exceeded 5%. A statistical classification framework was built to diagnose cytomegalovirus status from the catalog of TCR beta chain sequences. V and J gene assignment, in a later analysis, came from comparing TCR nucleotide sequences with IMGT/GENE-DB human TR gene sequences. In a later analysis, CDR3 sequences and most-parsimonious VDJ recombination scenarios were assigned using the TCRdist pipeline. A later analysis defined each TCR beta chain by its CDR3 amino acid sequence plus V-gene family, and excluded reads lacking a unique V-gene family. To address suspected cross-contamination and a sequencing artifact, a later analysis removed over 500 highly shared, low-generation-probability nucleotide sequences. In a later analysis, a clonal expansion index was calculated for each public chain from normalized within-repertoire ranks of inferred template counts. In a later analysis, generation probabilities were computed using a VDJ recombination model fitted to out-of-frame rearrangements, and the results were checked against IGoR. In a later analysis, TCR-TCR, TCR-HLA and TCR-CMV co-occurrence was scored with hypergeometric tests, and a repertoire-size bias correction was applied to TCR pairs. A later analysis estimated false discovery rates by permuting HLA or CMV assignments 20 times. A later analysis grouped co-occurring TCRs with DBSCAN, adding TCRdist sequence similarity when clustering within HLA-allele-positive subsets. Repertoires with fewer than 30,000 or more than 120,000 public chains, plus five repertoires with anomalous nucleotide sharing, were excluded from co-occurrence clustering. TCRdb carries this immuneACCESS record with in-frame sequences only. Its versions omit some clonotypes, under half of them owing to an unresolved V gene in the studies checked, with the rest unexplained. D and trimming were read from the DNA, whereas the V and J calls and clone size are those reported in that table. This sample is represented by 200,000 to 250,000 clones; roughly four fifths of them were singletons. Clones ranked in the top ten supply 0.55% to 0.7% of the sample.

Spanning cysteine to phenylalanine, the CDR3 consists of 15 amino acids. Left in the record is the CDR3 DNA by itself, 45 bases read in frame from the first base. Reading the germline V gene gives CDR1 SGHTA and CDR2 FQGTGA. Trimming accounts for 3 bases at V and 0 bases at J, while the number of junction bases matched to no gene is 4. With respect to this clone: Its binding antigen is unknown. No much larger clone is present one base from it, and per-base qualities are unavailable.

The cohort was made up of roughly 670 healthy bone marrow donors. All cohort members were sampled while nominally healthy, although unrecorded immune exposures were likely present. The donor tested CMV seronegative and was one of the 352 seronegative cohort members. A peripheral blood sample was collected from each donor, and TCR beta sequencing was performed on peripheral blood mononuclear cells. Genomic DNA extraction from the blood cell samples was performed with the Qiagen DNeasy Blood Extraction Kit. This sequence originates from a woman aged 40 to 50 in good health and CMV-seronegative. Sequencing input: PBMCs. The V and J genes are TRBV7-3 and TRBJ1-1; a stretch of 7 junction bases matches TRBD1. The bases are TGTGCCAGCAGCTTTTCGGACAGGATGAACACTGAAGCTTTCTTT. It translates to CASSFSDRMNTEAFF.